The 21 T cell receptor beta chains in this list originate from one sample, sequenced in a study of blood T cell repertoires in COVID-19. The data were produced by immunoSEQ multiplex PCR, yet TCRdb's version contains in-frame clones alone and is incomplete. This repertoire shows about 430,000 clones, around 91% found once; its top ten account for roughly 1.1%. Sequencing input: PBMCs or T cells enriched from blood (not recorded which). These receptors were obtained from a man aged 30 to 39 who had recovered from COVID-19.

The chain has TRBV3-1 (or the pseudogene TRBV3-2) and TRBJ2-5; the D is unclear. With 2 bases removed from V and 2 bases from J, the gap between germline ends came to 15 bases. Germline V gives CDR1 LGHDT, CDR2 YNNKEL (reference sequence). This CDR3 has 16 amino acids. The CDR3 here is CASSQFIPSTQETQYF. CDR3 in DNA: TGTGCCAGCAGCCAATTCATTCCCAGTACGCAAGAGACCCAGTACTTC.

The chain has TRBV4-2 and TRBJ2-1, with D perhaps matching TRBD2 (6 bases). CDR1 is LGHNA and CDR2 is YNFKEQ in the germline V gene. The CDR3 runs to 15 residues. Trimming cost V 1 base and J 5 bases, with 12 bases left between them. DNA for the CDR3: TGTGCCAGCAGCCAAGGGCGGGATAAGAACAATGAGCAGTTCTTC. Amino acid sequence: CASSQGRDKNNEQFF.

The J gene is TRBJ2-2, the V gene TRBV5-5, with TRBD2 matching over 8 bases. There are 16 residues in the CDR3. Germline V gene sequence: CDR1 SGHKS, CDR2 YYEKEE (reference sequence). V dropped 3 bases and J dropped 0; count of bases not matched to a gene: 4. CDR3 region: CASSSLAGPNTGELFF. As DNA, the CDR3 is TGTGCCAGCAGCTCGCTAGCGGGCCCGAACACCGGGGAGCTGTTTTTT.

CDR3 nucleotides: TGTGCCAGCAGCCACGCCGGGACCTACGAGCAGTACTTC. Its protein product is CASSHAGTYEQYF. The chain carries TRBV7-6 and TRBJ2-7; D may be TRBD2 (5 bases). The CDR3 covers 13 residues. The ends were cut back, 5 bases at V and 2 bases at J, with 10 bases in the middle. Germline CDR1 reads SGHVS; CDR2 reads FNYEAQ. Full variable domain (rest looked up from reference TRBV7-6 and TRBJ2-7): GAGVSQSPRYKVTKRGQDVALRCDPISGHVSLYWYRQALGQGPEFLTYFNYEAQQDKSGLPNDRFSAERPEGSISTLTIQRTEQRDSAMYRCASSHAGTYEQYFGPGTRLTVT.

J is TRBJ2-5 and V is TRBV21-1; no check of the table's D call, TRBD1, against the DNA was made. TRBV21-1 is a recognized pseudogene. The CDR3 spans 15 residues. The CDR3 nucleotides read TGTGCCAGCAAGCAGGCCCTGACAGGGGTAGAGACCCAGTACTTC. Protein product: CASKQALTGVETQYF.

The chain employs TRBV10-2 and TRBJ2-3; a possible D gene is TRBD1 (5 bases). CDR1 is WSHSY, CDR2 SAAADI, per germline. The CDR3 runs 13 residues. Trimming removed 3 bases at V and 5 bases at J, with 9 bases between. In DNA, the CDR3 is TGCGCCAGCAGTGAAGACAGTGGAGATACGCAGTATTTT. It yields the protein CASSEDSGDTQYF.

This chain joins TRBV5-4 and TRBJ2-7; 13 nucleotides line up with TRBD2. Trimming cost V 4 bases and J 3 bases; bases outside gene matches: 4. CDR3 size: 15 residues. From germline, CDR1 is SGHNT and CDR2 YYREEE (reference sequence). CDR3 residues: CASSRGLAGHYEQYF. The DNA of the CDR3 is TGTGCCAGCAGCCGGGGACTAGCGGGACACTACGAGCAGTACTTC.

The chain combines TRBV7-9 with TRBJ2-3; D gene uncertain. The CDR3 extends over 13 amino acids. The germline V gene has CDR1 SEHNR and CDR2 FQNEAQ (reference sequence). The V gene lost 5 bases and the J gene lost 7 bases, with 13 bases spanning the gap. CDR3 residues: CASSRQVEYTQYF. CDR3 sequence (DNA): TGTGCCAGCAGCCGCCAGGTGGAATATACGCAGTATTTT.

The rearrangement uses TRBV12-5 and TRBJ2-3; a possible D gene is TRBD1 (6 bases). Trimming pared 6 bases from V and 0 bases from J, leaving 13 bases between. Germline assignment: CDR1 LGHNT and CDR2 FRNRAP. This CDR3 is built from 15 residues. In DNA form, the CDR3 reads TGTGCTAGTGGCCTGGACAGCCCAAGCACAGATACGCAGTATTTT. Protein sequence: CASGLDSPSTDTQYF.

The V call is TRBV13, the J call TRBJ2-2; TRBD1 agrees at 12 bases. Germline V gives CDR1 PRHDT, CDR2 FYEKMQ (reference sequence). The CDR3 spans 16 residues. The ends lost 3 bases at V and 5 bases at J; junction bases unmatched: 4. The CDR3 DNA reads TGTGCCAGCAGCTTGGGACAGGGGGCATGGACCGGGGAGCTGTTTTTT. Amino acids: CASSLGQGAWTGELFF.

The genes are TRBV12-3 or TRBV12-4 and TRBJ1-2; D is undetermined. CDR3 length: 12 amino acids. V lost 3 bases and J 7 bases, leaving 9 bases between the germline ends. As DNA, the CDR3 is TGTGCCAGCAGTTTTAGAGCTAGTGGCTACACCTTC. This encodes CASSFRASGYTF.

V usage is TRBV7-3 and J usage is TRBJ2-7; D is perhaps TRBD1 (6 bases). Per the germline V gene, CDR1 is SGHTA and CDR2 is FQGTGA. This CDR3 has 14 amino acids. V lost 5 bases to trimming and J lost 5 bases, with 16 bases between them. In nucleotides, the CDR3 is TGTGCCAGCAGCAAACAGGGATACCCGAACGAGCAGTACTTC. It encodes CASSKQGYPNEQYF.

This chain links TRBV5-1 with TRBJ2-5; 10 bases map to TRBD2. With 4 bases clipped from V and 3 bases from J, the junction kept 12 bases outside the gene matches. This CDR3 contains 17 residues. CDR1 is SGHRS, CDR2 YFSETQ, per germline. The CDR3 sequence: CASSLLWLAGDEETQYF. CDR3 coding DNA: TGCGCCAGCAGCCTACTTTGGCTAGCGGGAGATGAAGAGACCCAGTACTTC.

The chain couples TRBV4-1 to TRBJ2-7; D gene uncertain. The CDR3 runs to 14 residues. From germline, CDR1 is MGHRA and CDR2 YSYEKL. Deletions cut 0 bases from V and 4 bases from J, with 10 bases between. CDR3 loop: CASSQDPAGYEQYF. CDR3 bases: TGCGCCAGCAGCCAAGATCCGGCAGGATACGAGCAGTACTTC.

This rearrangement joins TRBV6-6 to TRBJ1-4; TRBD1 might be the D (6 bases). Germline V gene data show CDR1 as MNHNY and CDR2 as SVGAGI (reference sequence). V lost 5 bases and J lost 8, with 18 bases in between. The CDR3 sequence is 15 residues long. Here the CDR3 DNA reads TGTGCCAGCAGTCCCGGGCAGGGGTCGATGGAAAAACTGTTTTTT. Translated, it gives CASSPGQGSMEKLFF.

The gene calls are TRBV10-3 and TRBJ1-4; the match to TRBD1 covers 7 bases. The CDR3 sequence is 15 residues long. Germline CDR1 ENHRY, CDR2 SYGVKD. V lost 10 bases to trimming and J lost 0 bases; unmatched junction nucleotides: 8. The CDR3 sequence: CATGDSLATNEKLFF. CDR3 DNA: TGTGCCACGGGGGACAGCCTCGCAACTAATGAAAAACTGTTTTTT.

The CDR3 region has the DNA TGTGCCAGCAGTCCCGGGGGGTCGGGGACAGGTGAGCAGTTCTTC. It codes for CASSPGGSGTGEQFF. The J gene is TRBJ2-1, the V gene TRBV27; D might be TRBD1 (8 bases). CDR3 length: 15 residues. V lost 5 bases, J lost 9 bases, and 20 bases lay in between. CDR1 and CDR2 from the germline V gene are MNHEY and SMNVEV (reference sequence).

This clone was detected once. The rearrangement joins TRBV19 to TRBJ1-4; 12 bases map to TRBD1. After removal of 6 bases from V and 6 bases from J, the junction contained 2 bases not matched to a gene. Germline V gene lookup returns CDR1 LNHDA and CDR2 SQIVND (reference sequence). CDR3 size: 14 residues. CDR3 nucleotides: TGTGCCAGTAGGGGACAGGGGGCTTATGAAAAACTGTTTTTT. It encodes CASRGQGAYEKLFF.

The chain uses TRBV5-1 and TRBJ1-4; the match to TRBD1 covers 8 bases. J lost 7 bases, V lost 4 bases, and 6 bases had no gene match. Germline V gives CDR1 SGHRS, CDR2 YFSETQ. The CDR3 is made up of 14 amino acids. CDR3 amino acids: CASSQGQGSEKLFF. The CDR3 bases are TGCGCCAGCAGCCAAGGACAGGGAAGTGAAAAACTGTTTTTT.

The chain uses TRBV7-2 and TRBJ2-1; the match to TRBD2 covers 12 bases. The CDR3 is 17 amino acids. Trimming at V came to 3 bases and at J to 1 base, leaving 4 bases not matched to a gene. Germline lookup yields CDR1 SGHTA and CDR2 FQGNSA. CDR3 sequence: CASSFRTSGMSYNEQFF. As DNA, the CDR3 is TGTGCCAGCAGCTTCCGGACTAGCGGGATGTCCTACAATGAGCAGTTCTTC. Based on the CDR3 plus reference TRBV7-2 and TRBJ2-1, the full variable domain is GAGVSQSPSNKVTEKGKDVELRCDPISGHTALYWYRQSLGQGLEFLIYFQGNSAPDKSGLPSDRFSAERTGGSVSTLTIQRTQQEDSAVYLCASSFRTSGMSYNEQFFGPGTRLTVL.

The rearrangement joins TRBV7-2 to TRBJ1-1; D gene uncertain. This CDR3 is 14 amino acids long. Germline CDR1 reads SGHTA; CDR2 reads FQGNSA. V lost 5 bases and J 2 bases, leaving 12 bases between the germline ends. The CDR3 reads CASSGGTFNTEAFF. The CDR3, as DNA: TGTGCCAGCAGCGGCGGCACGTTCAACACTGAAGCTTTCTTT.